This is a list of T cell receptor beta chains from one sample in a study of T-cell reconstitution after alpha-beta-depleted transplantation in children. Each CDR3 protein gets one entry after TCRdb re-called the PCR reads with MiXCR. The sample has some 300,000 distinct CDR3 sequences, 10% seen once. The specimen was PBMCs, collected before TCRalphabeta/CD19-depleted stem cell transplant. These receptors all stem from a boy less than two years old with acute myeloid leukemia, due to receive a stem cell transplant. The CDR3 runs from the conserved cysteine through the conserved F or W. The D gene is left open where the match is weak. Not all rows give a size; the values are once, few, many and, for expanded clones, a class.

many,TRBV19,.,TRBJ2-1,CASSEAGAYNEQFF,TGTGCCAGTAGTGAGGCGGGCGCTTACAATGAGCAGTTCTTC
many,TRBV15,TRBD2,TRBJ2-2,CATSRDRLAGGPRTGELFF,TGTGCCACCAGCAGAGATCGGCTAGCGGGAGGGCCTAGGACCGGGGAGCTGTTTTTT
few,TRBV29-1,.,TRBJ1-4,CSVGPAGSGEKLFF,TGCAGCGTTGGGCCGGCTGGCAGCGGCGAAAAACTGTTTTTT
few,TRBV11-3,TRBD1,TRBJ2-3,CASSVQGPLAAQYF,TGTGCCAGCAGCGTACAGGGGCCCCTGGCAGCGCAGTATTTT
.,TRBV29-1,.,TRBJ2-5,CSVSDRLGETQYF,TGCAGCGTCTCCGACAGGCTGGGGGAGACCCAGTACTTC
few,TRBV12-3/TRBV12-4,.,TRBJ1-1,CASSPRVAGSDQCFF,TGTGCCAGCAGCCCGAGGGTGGCAGGGTCGGACCAGTGCTTCTTT
.,TRBV28,TRBD2,TRBJ2-3,CASSTGTPISGRASDTQYF,TGTGCCAGCAGCACCGGGACACCTATTAGCGGGAGGGCTTCAGATACGCAGTATTTT
many,TRBV6-5,.,TRBJ2-7,CASSYSADSVQYF,TGTGCCAGCAGTTACTCGGCGGACAGTGTGCAGTACTTC
many,TRBV28,TRBD1,TRBJ1-2,CASSLWGTANYGYTF,TGTGCCAGCAGTTTATGGGGGACAGCTAACTATGGCTACACCTTC
many,TRBV7-6,TRBD1,TRBJ2-7,CASSLALIRDRSYEQYF,TGTGCCAGCAGCCTAGCTTTGATCCGGGACAGGTCCTACGAGCAGTACTTC
many,TRBV5-1,.,TRBJ2-7,CASSLDTNSYEQYF,TGCGCCAGCAGCCTCGATACTAACTCCTACGAGCAGTACTTC
.,TRBV7-3,.,TRBJ2-1,CASSLAGLSSYNEQFF,TGTGCCAGCAGCTTAGCGGGACTTAGCTCCTACAATGAGCAGTTCTTC
many,TRBV4-3,TRBD2,TRBJ2-1,CASSRTSGRQFF,TGCGCCAGCAGCCGGACTAGCGGCCGGCAGTTCTTC
many,TRBV29-1,TRBD1,TRBJ1-4,CSVEFEGTGESTNEKLFF,TGCAGCGTTGAATTTGAGGGGACAGGGGAGTCAACTAATGAAAAACTGTTTTTT
.,TRBV5-4,TRBD2,TRBJ2-1,CASSLGAWASGTSYNEQFF,TGTGCCAGCAGCTTAGGGGCCTGGGCTAGCGGGACGTCCTACAATGAGCAGTTCTTC
many,TRBV12-3/TRBV12-4,TRBD1,TRBJ2-3,CASRSKGATDTQYF,TGTGCCAGCAGATCCAAGGGGGCCACAGATACGCAGTATTTT
few,TRBV7-8,.,TRBJ1-5,CASSLVGPYRSTNQPQHF,TGTGCCAGCAGCTTAGTAGGCCCCTACAGGTCCACAAATCAGCCCCAGCATTTT
few,TRBV12-3/TRBV12-4,TRBD2,TRBJ2-7,CASSPGREGLYEQYF,TGTGCCAGCAGCCCAGGGCGGGAGGGCCTCTACGAGCAGTACTTC
.,TRBV11-2,TRBD2,TRBJ2-3,CASSAPLAGGLWGTDTQYF,TGTGCCAGCAGCGCCCCCCTAGCGGGAGGCCTCTGGGGCACAGATACGCAGTATTTT
.,TRBV12-3/TRBV12-4,.,TRBJ1-5,CASSLWGQGSNQPQHF,TGTGCCAGCAGTTTATGGGGGCAGGGAAGCAATCAGCCCCAGCATTTT
many,TRBV7-2,.,TRBJ2-7,CASSLEHPPYEQYF,TGTGCCAGCAGCTTAGAACATCCCCCCTACGAGCAGTACTTC
many,TRBV7-3,.,TRBJ2-1,CASSLTGSSNEQFF,TGTGCCAGCAGCTTAACCGGGAGTTCGAATGAGCAGTTCTTC
many,TRBV2,TRBD2,TRBJ2-2,CATQSRASLAGGTGELFF,TGTGCCACGCAGAGCAGGGCGTCCCTAGCGGGGGGCACCGGGGAGCTGTTTTTT